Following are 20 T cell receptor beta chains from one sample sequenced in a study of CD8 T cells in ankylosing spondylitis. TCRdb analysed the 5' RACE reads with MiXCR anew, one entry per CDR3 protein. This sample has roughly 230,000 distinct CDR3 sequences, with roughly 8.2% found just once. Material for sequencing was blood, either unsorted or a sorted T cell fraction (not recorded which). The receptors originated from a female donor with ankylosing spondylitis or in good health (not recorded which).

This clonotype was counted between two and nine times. The CDR3 DNA reads as TGTGCCAGCAGGACAAAACAGGGGTTAAGCTCCTACAATGAGCAGTTCTTC. It translates to CASRTKQGLSSYNEQFF. The V and J genes are TRBV27 and TRBJ2-1; TRBD1 aligns across 7 bases. Germline lookup yields CDR1 MNHEY and CDR2 SMNVEV (reference sequence). This CDR3 region has 17 residues. The ends lost 6 bases at V and 0 bases at J; junction bases unmatched: 11.

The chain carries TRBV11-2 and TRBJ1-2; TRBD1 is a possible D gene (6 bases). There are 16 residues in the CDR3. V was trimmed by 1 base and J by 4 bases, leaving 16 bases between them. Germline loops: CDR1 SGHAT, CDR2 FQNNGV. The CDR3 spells CASSLAHPQGGYGYTF. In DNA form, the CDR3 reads TGTGCCAGCAGCTTAGCCCACCCACAGGGCGGCTATGGCTACACCTTC.

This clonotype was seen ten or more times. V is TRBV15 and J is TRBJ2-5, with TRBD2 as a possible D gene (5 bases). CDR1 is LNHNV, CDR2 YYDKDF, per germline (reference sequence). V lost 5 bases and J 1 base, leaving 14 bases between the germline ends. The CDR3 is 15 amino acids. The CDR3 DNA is TGTGCCACCAGCGCCGACGCGGGTCCCCAAGAGACCCAGTACTTC. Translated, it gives CATSADAGPQETQYF.

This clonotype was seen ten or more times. The CDR3 sequence is CSARDLAQLDTIYF. CDR3 sequence (DNA): TGCAGTGCTAGAGATCTCGCACAGTTAGACACCATATATTTT. The chain carries TRBV20-1 and TRBJ1-3; D is unclear. The CDR3 sequence is 14 residues long. The V end lost 0 bases, the J end lost 8 bases, and 14 bases lay between the germline ends. The germline V gene encodes CDR1 DFQATT and CDR2 SNEGSKA (reference sequence).

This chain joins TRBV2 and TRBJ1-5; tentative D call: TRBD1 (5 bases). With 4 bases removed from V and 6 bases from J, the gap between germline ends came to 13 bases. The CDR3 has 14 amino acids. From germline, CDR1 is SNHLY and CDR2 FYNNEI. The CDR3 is CASSVSGFGQPQHF. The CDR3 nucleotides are TGTGCCAGCAGTGTATCAGGGTTCGGTCAGCCCCAGCATTTT. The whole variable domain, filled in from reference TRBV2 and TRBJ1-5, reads EPEVTQTPSHQVTQMGQEVILRCVPISNHLYFYWYRQILGQKVEFLVSFYNNEISEKSEIFDDQFSVERPDGSNFTLKIRSTKLEDSAMYFCASSVSGFGQPQHFGDGTRLSIL.

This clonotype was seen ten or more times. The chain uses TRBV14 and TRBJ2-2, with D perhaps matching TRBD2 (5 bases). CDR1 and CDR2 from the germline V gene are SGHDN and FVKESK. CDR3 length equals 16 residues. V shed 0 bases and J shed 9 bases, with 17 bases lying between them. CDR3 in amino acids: CASSQDRFAGHRELFF. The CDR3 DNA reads TGTGCCAGCAGCCAAGATCGGTTCGCGGGCCACCGGGAGCTGTTTTTT.

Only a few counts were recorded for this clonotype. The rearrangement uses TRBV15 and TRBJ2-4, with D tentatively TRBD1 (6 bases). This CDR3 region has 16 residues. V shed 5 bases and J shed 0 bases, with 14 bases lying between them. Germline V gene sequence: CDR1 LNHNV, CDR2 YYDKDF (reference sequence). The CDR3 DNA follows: TGTGCCACCAGCCCGCGGACAGCCGTAGCCAAAAACATTCAGTACTTC. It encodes CATSPRTAVAKNIQYF. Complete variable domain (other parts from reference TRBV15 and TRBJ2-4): DAMVIQNPRYQVTQFGKPVTLSCSQTLNHNVMYWYQQKSSQAPKLLFHYYDKDFNNEADTPDNFQSRRPNTSFCFLDIRSPGLGDTAMYLCATSPRTAVAKNIQYFGAGTRLSVL.

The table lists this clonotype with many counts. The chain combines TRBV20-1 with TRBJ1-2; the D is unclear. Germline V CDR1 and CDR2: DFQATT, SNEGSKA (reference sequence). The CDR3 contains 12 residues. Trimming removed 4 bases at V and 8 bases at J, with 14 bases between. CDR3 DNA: TGCAGTGCTAAGGATCCCTGGGTCGGCTACACCTTC. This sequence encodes CSAKDPWVGYTF.

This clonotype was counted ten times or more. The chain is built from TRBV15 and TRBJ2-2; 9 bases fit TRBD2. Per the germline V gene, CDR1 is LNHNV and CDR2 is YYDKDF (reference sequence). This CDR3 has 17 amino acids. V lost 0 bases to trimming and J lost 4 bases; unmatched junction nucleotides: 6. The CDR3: CATSRDPAGGGTGELFF. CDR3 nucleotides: TGTGCCACCAGCAGAGATCCAGCGGGAGGCGGCACCGGGGAGCTGTTTTTT.

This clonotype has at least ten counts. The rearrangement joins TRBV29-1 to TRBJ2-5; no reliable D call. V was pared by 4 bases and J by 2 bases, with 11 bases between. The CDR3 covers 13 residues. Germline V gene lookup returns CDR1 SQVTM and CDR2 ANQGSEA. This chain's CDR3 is CSVGGQKQETQYF. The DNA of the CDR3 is TGCAGCGTTGGTGGGCAGAAACAAGAGACCCAGTACTTC.

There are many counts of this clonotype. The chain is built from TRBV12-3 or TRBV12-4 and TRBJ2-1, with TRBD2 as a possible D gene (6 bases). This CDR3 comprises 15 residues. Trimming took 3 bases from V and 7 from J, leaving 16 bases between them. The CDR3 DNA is TGTGCCAGCAGTTTCCCAGGTGGAGGGAGAAATGAGCAGTTCTTC. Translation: CASSFPGGGRNEQFF.

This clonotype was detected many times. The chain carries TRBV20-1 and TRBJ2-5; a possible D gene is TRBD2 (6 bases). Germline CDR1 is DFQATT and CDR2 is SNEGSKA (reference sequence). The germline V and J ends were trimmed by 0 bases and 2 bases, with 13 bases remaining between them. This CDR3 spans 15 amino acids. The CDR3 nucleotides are TGCAGTGCTAGAGATCGGCGGGACGTTCAAGAGACCCAGTACTTC. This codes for CSARDRRDVQETQYF.

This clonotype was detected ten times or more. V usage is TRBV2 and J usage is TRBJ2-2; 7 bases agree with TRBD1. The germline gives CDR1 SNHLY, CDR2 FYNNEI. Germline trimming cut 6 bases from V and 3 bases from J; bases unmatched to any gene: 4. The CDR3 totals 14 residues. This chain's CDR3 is CASSSQGYTGELFF. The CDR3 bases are TGTGCCAGCAGCTCACAGGGGTACACCGGGGAGCTGTTTTTT.

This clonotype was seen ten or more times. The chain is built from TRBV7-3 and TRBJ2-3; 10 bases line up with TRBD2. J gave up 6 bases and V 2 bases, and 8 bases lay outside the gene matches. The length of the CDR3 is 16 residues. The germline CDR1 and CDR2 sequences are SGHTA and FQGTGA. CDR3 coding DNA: TGTGCCAGCAGCTTAGGAGCGGGAGGGCCCGCGGATACGCAGTATTTT. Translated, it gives CASSLGAGGPADTQYF.

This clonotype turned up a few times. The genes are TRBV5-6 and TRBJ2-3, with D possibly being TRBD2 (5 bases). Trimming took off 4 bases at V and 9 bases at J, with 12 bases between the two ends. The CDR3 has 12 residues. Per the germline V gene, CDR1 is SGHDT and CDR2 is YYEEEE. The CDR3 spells CASSVLDWTQYF. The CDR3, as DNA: TGTGCCAGCAGCGTACTGGACTGGACGCAGTATTTT.

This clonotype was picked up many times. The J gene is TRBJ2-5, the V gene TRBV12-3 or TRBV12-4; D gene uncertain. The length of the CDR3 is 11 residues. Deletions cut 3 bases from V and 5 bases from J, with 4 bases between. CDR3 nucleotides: TGTGCCAGCAGTTTCCTTGAGACCCAGTACTTC. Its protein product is CASSFLETQYF.

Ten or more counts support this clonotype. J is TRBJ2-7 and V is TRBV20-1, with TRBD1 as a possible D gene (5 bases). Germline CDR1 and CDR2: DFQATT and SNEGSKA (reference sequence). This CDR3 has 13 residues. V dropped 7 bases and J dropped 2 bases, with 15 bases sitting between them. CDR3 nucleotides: TGCAGTGTTGAGACAGTTCAAACCTACGAGCAGTACTTC. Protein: CSVETVQTYEQYF.

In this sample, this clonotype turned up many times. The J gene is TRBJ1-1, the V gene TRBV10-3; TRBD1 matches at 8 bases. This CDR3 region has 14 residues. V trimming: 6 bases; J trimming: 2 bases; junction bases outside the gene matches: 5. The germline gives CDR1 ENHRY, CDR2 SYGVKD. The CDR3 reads CAIRRQGTNTEAFF. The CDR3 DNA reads TGTGCCATCAGGCGACAGGGGACCAACACTGAAGCTTTCTTT.

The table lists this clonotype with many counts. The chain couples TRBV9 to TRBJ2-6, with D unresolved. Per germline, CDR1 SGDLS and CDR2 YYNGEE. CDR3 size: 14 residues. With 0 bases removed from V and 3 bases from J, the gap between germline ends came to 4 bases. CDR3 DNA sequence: TGTGCCAGCAGCGTAGGGGATGGGGCCAACGTCCTGACTTTC. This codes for CASSVGDGANVLTF. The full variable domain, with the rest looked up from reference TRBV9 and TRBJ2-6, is DSGVTQTPKHLITATGQRVTLRCSPRSGDLSVYWYQQSLDQGLQFLIQYYNGEERAKGNILERFSAQQFPDLHSELNLSSLELGDSALYFCASSVGDGANVLTFGAGSRLTVL.

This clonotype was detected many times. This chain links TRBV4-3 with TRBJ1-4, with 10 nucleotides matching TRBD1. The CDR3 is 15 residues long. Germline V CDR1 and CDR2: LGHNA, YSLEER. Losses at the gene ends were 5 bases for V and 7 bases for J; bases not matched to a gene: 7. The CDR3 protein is CASSWATGGGEKLFF. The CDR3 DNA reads TGCGCCAGCAGCTGGGCGACAGGGGGCGGTGAAAAACTGTTTTTT.